A selection of T cell receptor beta chains follows, all from one sample in a study of blood T cell repertoires in COVID-19. Some clones are missing from TCRdb's copy, which holds only in-frame ones; the method was immunoSEQ multiplex PCR. The table records hundreds of thousands of clones, 85% to 90% of them present only once. Sequenced input: PBMCs or T cells enriched from blood (not recorded which). These receptors originate from a woman aged 18-29 years who had recovered from COVID-19. CDR3s include the opening cysteine and the closing phenylalanine or tryptophan. Fields, in order: CDR3 length, D gene, clone size, J gene, V gene, CDR3 DNA, CDR3 protein. A D gene is named only where the DNA matches it firmly. Clone size, where shown, is once, few, many, or a class for clones that have expanded.

>15|-|-|TRBJ1-6|TRBV28
TGTGCCAGCAGGGTCCGGGAATCCTATAATTCACCCCTCCACTTT
CASRVRESYNSPLHF
>15|-|-|TRBJ2-7|TRBV11-3
TGTGCCAGCAGCTTCCCTGGGAGGCATACCTACGAGCAGTACTTC
CASSFPGRHTYEQYF
>11|-|-|TRBJ2-7|TRBV2
TGTGCCAGCGTCGCGGGCAACGAGCAGTACTTC
CASVAGNEQYF
>15|-|-|TRBJ2-3|TRBV5-1
TGCGCCAGCAGCTTCTCGGGGAACATAGGGGATACGCAGTATTTT
CASSFSGNIGDTQYF
>13|-|-|TRBJ2-7|TRBV11-2
TGTGCCAGCAGCTTCGGGAAGCCCTACGAGCAGTACTTC
CASSFGKPYEQYF
>15|TRBD1|-|TRBJ1-5|TRBV28
TGTGCCAGCAGTTTACTGGGACAGGGATATCAGCCCCAGCATTTT
CASSLLGQGYQPQHF
>16|TRBD2|few|TRBJ2-5|TRBV5-8
TGTGCCAGCCTCGAGGGGAGTAGCGGGGTCCAAGAGACCCAGTACTTC
CASLEGSSGVQETQYF
>13|TRBD1|-|TRBJ1-1|TRBV12-3/TRBV12-4
TGTGCCAGCAGTTTAATGGGGACAGGGGGTGCTTTCTTT
CASSLMGTGGAFF
>13|TRBD1|-|TRBJ1-2|TRBV5-8
TGTGCCAGCAGCTTGGACAGGGGATTACCCTACACCTTC
CASSLDRGLPYTF
>15|-|-|TRBJ2-7|TRBV5-1
TGCGCCAGCAGCGTGACCGGCGCCACAGCCTACGAGCAGTACTTC
CASSVTGATAYEQYF
>14|-|-|TRBJ1-2|TRBV5-6
TGTGCCAGCAGCTCAGTTACAGGGACATATGGCTACACCTTC
CASSSVTGTYGYTF
>14|-|-|TRBJ2-5|TRBV6-5
TGTGCCAGCAGTTACGACAGCCACCAAGAGACCCAGTACTTC
CASSYDSHQETQYF
>13|-|-|TRBJ1-1|TRBV20-1
TGCAGTGCTAGTTATGGCAGGAACACTGAAGCTTTCTTT
CSASYGRNTEAFF
>15|-|-|TRBJ1-2|TRBV7-8
TGTGCCAGCAGCTTAACCCTGACGGAGTACTATGGCTACACCTTC
CASSLTLTEYYGYTF
>14|-|-|TRBJ1-5|TRBV5-5
TGTGCCAGCAGCTTGGGACAGGCCAATCAGCCCCAGCATTTT
CASSLGQANQPQHF
>14|-|-|TRBJ2-7|TRBV25-1
TGTGCCAGCGGGCCAGGACAGTCCCTCTCCGGGCAGTACTTC
CASGPGQSLSGQYF
>16|-|-|TRBJ1-2|TRBV19
TGTGCCAGTAGCCCGGGGGGAGGGGTTTTCAACTATGGCTACACCTTC
CASSPGGGVFNYGYTF
>11|-|-|TRBJ2-7|TRBV12-3/TRBV12-4
TGTGCCAGCAGCTCTTTCTACGAGCAGTACTTC
CASSSFYEQYF
>13|TRBD1|-|TRBJ1-1|TRBV19
TGTGCCAGTAGTGCAGGACAGGTTACTGAAGCTTTCTTT
CASSAGQVTEAFF
>12|-|-|TRBJ1-2|TRBV2
TGTGCCAGCACTGAGGGCAGGGAAGGCTACACCTTC
CASTEGREGYTF
>15|-|-|TRBJ1-4|TRBV5-1
TGCGCCAGCAGCGGAAAAACAGGGTCTAATGAAAAACTGTTTTTT
CASSGKTGSNEKLFF
>17|TRBD2|-|TRBJ2-3|TRBV5-4
TGTGCCAGCAGCTTGGGAGCTAGCGGGGGAAGCACAGATACGCAGTATTTT
CASSLGASGGSTDTQYF
>12|-|-|TRBJ1-1|TRBV19
TGTGCCAGTAGTTCGCAGGCCACTGAAGCTTTCTTT
CASSSQATEAFF
>15|TRBD2|once|TRBJ2-3|TRBV9
TGTGCCAGCAGCGTAAACGGGGGGAGCACAGATACGCAGTATTTT
CASSVNGGSTDTQYF
>14|-|-|TRBJ2-3|TRBV7-8
TGTGCCAGCAGCTTCCGTGAGAGCACAGATACGCAGTATTTT
CASSFRESTDTQYF
>15|-|-|TRBJ2-7|TRBV9
TGTGCCAGCAGCGCCCCCCCGCCGGGGATGGGGGAGCAGTACTTC
CASSAPPPGMGEQYF
>14|-|-|TRBJ1-3|TRBV6-1
TGTGCCAGCAGTGACGGACAGCCTGGAAACACCATATATTTT
CASSDGQPGNTIYF
>15|-|-|TRBJ1-1|TRBV2
TGTGCCAGCCGAGAGGGAGGGGCGCTTGGTTCCGAAGCTTTCTTT
CASREGGALGSEAFF
>16|TRBD1|-|TRBJ1-6|TRBV3-1/TRBV3-2
TGTGCCAGCAGCGCCCGGGACAGGGAGCTAGGGTCACCCCTCCACTTT
CASSARDRELGSPLHF
>14|-|-|TRBJ1-1|TRBV7-7
TGTGCTAGCAGCCCCGTGCAGGGCGAGAGACTAGCTTTCTTT
CASSPVQGERLAFF
>16|-|-|TRBJ1-3|TRBV3-1/TRBV3-2
TGTGCCAGCAGACATTCACAGGGTGTAACTGGAAACACCATATATTTT
CASRHSQGVTGNTIYF
>14|TRBD1|-|TRBJ2-3|TRBV11-3
TGTGCCAGCAGCCGGACAGGTAGCACAGATACGCAGTATTTT
CASSRTGSTDTQYF
>15|TRBD1|-|TRBJ1-4|TRBV6-1
TGTGCCAGCAGTGAATTGGGGACAGGGTTGGAAAAACTGTTTTTT
CASSELGTGLEKLFF
>15|TRBD2|-|TRBJ2-1|TRBV30
TGTGCCTGGAAGCCGGGACTAGCGGGGGGCAACGAGCAGTTCTTC
CAWKPGLAGGNEQFF
>14|-|-|TRBJ2-7|TRBV7-9
TGTGCCAGCAGCTATCTCGGTCCCTCCTACGAGCAGTACTTC
CASSYLGPSYEQYF
>18|-|-|TRBJ2-2|TRBV21-1
TGTGCCAGCAGCAAAGGCTCGGAGGACAGGGAGCCCACCGGGGAGCTGTTTTTT
CASSKGSEDREPTGELFF
>14|TRBD1|-|TRBJ2-2|TRBV7-7
TGTGCTAGCAGCTTGGACAGGGGCACCGGGGAGCTGTTTTTT
CASSLDRGTGELFF
>13|-|-|TRBJ1-3|TRBV12-3/TRBV12-4
TGTGCCAGCAGTTTCAAAGGGGCAAACACCATATATTTT
CASSFKGANTIYF
>17|-|-|TRBJ1-1|TRBV6-2/TRBV6-3
TGTGCCAGCAGTTACTCGACGGGGGGCCCGTCGAACACTGAAGCTTTCTTT
CASSYSTGGPSNTEAFF
>17|-|-|TRBJ2-3|TRBV14
TGTGCCAGCAGCCAAACATCATCCTCCGGGGGCACAGATACGCAGTATTTT
CASSQTSSSGGTDTQYF
>16|-|-|TRBJ1-1|TRBV5-1
TGCGCCAGCAGCTTGGCTGGTTCGATCTTTAGCACTGAAGCTTTCTTT
CASSLAGSIFSTEAFF
>14|TRBD1|-|TRBJ1-1|TRBV28
TGTGCCAGCAGAACCACAGGGGGCCCTACCACAGCTTTCTTT
CASRTTGGPTTAFF
>15|TRBD1|-|TRBJ1-1|TRBV5-1
TGCGCCAGCAGCTTAGGACAGGGAGTGAACACTGAAGCTTTCTTT
CASSLGQGVNTEAFF
>14|TRBD1|-|TRBJ1-1|TRBV7-8
TGTGCCAGCAGCCCCGGACAGGGCCGCACTGAAGCTTTCTTT
CASSPGQGRTEAFF
>16|TRBD1|-|TRBJ1-3|TRBV10-2
TGCGCCAGCAGCCCGGGACAGGGCCCCTCTGGAAACACCATATATTTT
CASSPGQGPSGNTIYF
>14|TRBD1|-|TRBJ1-1|TRBV9
TGTGCCAGCAGCGCAAACGACAGGGGGTCTGAAGCTTTCTTT
CASSANDRGSEAFF
>13|-|-|TRBJ1-6|TRBV5-1
TGCGCCAGAGGGAGGGCGTCTCGTTCACCCCTCCACTTT
CARGRASRSPLHF
>16|-|-|TRBJ2-5|TRBV9
TGTGCCAGCAGCGTAGGCTTGGACAGCAATTTAGAGACCCAGTACTTC
CASSVGLDSNLETQYF
>12|-|-|TRBJ1-2|TRBV2
TGTGCCAGCAGCGAAGGAATACTTGGCTACACCTTC
CASSEGILGYTF
>15|-|-|TRBJ2-5|TRBV21-1
TGTGCCAGCAGCAACCGGACTAGCTCAGGCGAGACCCAGTACTTC
CASSNRTSSGETQYF
>16|-|-|TRBJ1-5|TRBV11-2
TGTGCCAGCAGCTTATTGTCTGGGCAGGGAAATCAGCCCCAGCATTTT
CASSLLSGQGNQPQHF
>13|-|-|TRBJ1-2|TRBV5-8
TGTGCCAGCAGCTGGAGACGGAACTATGGCTACACCTTC
CASSWRRNYGYTF
>17|TRBD1|-|TRBJ2-4|TRBV10-3
TGTGCCATCAGTGAACGGACAGGGGATCCGTCCAAAAACATTCAGTACTTC
CAISERTGDPSKNIQYF
>16|-|-|TRBJ2-3|TRBV18
TGTGCCAGCTCACCTATACAGGAGTGGTCGACAGATACGCAGTATTTT
CASSPIQEWSTDTQYF
>15|TRBD1|once|TRBJ1-6|TRBV7-2
TGTGCCAGCAGCTTCTCGACAGGGGGCCTTTCACCCCTCCACTTT
CASSFSTGGLSPLHF